The 18 T cell receptor beta chains in this list originate from one sample, sequenced in a study of CD8 T cells in Susac syndrome. RNA was extracted with the RNeasy kit, and a quantity of about 0.45 to 1 ug was reverse transcribed using random hexamers. TCRdb fed the immunoSEQ multiplex PCR reads into MiXCR, producing one record per CDR3 protein. The sample includes tens of thousands of distinct CDR3 sequences, around 93% of them seen just once. Material: CD4+ T cells from PBMCs. The receptors derive from a human donor with Susac syndrome.

The rearrangement joins TRBV20-1 to TRBJ1-1; D not certain. Germline assignment: CDR1 DFQATT and CDR2 SNEGSKA (reference sequence). The CDR3 runs 11 residues. The V end lost 4 bases, the J end lost 0 bases, and 3 bases lay between the germline ends. The CDR3 sequence: CSATMNTEAFF. The DNA of the CDR3 is TGCAGTGCTACAATGAACACTGAAGCTTTCTTT.

This chain joins TRBV18 and TRBJ1-4, with 8 bases aligning to TRBD1. This CDR3 comprises 15 residues. V lost 6 bases and J lost 7; bases outside the gene matches: 10. CDR1 and CDR2 (germline): KGHSH, LQKENI. The CDR3 DNA reads as TGTGCCAGCTCCCGTGGACAGGGATTCGGTGAAAAACTGTTTTTT. Translating gives CASSRGQGFGEKLFF.

The CDR3 region has the DNA TGTGCCAGCAGCCGGACAGGGATGGCCGGGGAGCTGTTTTTT. Its translation is CASSRTGMAGELFF. The chain links TRBV9 to TRBJ2-2; 8 bases fit TRBD1. Germline V CDR1 and CDR2: SGDLS, YYNGEE. The V and J ends lost 4 bases and 6 bases, in that order; junction bases with no gene match: 5. CDR3 length equals 14 residues.

This clonotype was detected a few times. This chain joins TRBV7-9 and TRBJ1-1, with 9 bases aligning to TRBD1. The CDR3 is 14 residues long. J gave up 3 bases and V 5 bases, and 4 bases lay outside the gene matches. The germline V gene has CDR1 SEHNR and CDR2 FQNEAQ (reference sequence). CDR3 nucleotides: TGTGCCAGCAGCCGGGACAGGGTCGACACTGAAGCTTTCTTT. It translates to CASSRDRVDTEAFF.

V gene TRBV7-2 combines with J gene TRBJ1-5; no definite D call. This CDR3 spans 16 amino acids. Germline CDR1 SGHTA, CDR2 FQGNSA. V was cut by 1 base and J by 2 bases, with 12 bases left in between. In nucleotides, the CDR3 is TGTGCCAGCAGCTTAGTAGGGTTTGAGGGCAATCAGCCCCAGCATTTT. As protein: CASSLVGFEGNQPQHF.

Only a few counts were recorded for this clonotype. The V call is TRBV5-4, the J call TRBJ2-3, with D possibly being TRBD1 or TRBD2 (5 bases each). CDR3 length: 12 residues. Trimming removed 4 bases from V and 6 bases from J, with 9 bases in between. The germline V gene has CDR1 SGHNT and CDR2 YYREEE (reference sequence). DNA of the CDR3: TGTGCCAGCAGCAGGGACGTGGATACGCAGTATTTT. The encoded protein is CASSRDVDTQYF. The full variable domain, rest sourced from reference TRBV5-4 and TRBJ2-3, is ETGVTQSPTHLIKTRGQQVTLRCSSQSGHNTVSWYQQALGQGPQFIFQYYREEENGRGNFPPRFSGLQFPNYSSELNVNALELDDSALYLCASSRDVDTQYFGPGTRLTVL.

The V and J genes are TRBV9 and TRBJ2-7, with 12 bases fitting TRBD1. With 4 bases clipped from V and 0 bases from J, the junction kept 8 bases outside the gene matches. The germline gives CDR1 SGDLS, CDR2 YYNGEE. CDR3 length: 17 residues. CDR3: CASSLGQGARGSYEQYF. The CDR3, as DNA: TGTGCCAGCAGCTTGGGACAGGGGGCTAGGGGCTCCTACGAGCAGTACTTC.

The gene calls are TRBV6-5 and TRBJ2-3, with D unresolved. The CDR3 extends over 13 amino acids. Germline loops: CDR1 MNHEY, CDR2 SVGAGI. V was cut by 6 bases and J by 5 bases, with 12 bases left in between. The CDR3 coding sequence is TGTGCCAGCAGCCCCCCCGGTGAAGATACGCAGTATTTT. Amino acids: CASSPPGEDTQYF.

The chain has TRBV30 and TRBJ2-3, with TRBD2 identical over 12 bases. CDR1 is GTSNPN and CDR2 is SVGIG in the germline V gene (reference sequence). The ends lost 4 bases at V and 5 bases at J; junction bases unmatched: 10. The CDR3 runs 16 residues. This chain's CDR3 is CAWTLLAGGLGDTQYF. The CDR3 nucleotides are TGTGCCTGGACCCTTCTAGCGGGGGGGCTCGGAGATACGCAGTATTTT.

This chain joins TRBV12-3 or TRBV12-4 and TRBJ2-1; TRBD2 agrees at 12 bases. The CDR3 length is 14 residues. The trim removed 7 bases at V and 8 bases at J, leaving 6 bases unmatched. The CDR3 coding sequence is TGTGCCAGCATCCGACTAGCGGGAGAGCATGAGCAGTTCTTC. Its protein product is CASIRLAGEHEQFF.

This chain links TRBV28 with TRBJ1-1; TRBD1 matches 7 bases. The germline V gene has CDR1 MDHEN and CDR2 SYDVKM. Trimming took 5 bases from V and 4 from J; bases not matched to a gene: 7. CDR3 size: 14 residues. The CDR3 loop reads CASSVTGAGTEAFF. The DNA of the CDR3 is TGTGCCAGCAGTGTTACAGGGGCTGGCACTGAAGCTTTCTTT.

This clonotype was found once. The genes are TRBV6-2 or TRBV6-3 and TRBJ2-4; D uncertain. Germline lookup yields CDR1 MNHEY and CDR2 SVGEGT. The germline V and J ends were trimmed by 0 bases and 2 bases, with 8 bases remaining between them. The CDR3 sequence is 15 residues long. This CDR3 is CASSYSQFSKNIQYF. The CDR3 DNA follows: TGTGCCAGCAGTTACTCCCAGTTTTCCAAAAACATTCAGTACTTC.

The chain is built from TRBV7-9 and TRBJ1-2, with 10 bases that match TRBD1. The J segment lost 4 bases and the V segment lost 1 base, leaving 3 bases of the junction unmatched. The CDR3 consists of 15 residues. The V gene's germline CDR1 is SEHNR and CDR2 FQNEAQ (reference sequence). DNA of the CDR3: TGTGCCAGCAGCTTAGGGACAGGGGGGTTCTATGGCTACACCTTC. Translation: CASSLGTGGFYGYTF. The full variable domain, with the rest looked up from reference TRBV7-9 and TRBJ1-2, is DTGVSQNPRHKITKRGQNVTFRCDPISEHNRLYWYRQTLGQGPEFLTYFQNEAQLEKSRLLSDRFSAERPKGSFSTLEIQRTEQGDSAMYLCASSLGTGGFYGYTFGSGTRLTVV.

The rearrangement joins TRBV20-1 to TRBJ2-2; TRBD2 aligns across 10 bases. This CDR3 has 15 residues. Per germline, CDR1 DFQATT and CDR2 SNEGSKA (reference sequence). The ends lost 6 bases at V and 3 bases at J; junction bases unmatched: 7. The DNA for the CDR3 is TGCAGTGCCCAAGAGCGGGGGGGTTACACCGGGGAGCTGTTTTTT. It yields the protein CSAQERGGYTGELFF.

The chain recombines TRBV28 with TRBJ2-3; 9 nucleotides agree with TRBD1. This CDR3 is built from 15 residues. The V gene end was trimmed by 5 bases and the J gene end by 1 base; junction bases not matched to a gene: 4. Germline CDR1 reads MDHEN; CDR2 reads SYDVKM. The CDR3 protein is CASSGGDRGTDTQYF. The CDR3 region has the DNA TGTGCCAGCAGTGGGGGGGACAGGGGCACAGATACGCAGTATTTT. Combining the CDR3 with reference TRBV28 and TRBJ2-3 gives the whole variable domain DVKVTQSSRYLVKRTGEKVFLECVQDMDHENMFWYRQDPGLGLRLIYFSYDVKMKEKGDIPEGYSVSREKKERFSLILESASTNQTSMYLCASSGGDRGTDTQYFGPGTRLTVL.

The chain is built from TRBV12-3 or TRBV12-4 and TRBJ1-1; TRBD1 might be the D (6 bases). This CDR3 is built from 16 residues. Trimming cost V 5 bases and J 5 bases, with 21 bases left between them. CDR3 coding DNA: TGTGCCAGCAGTCCCCGGGGGGTCGTTCAGGGGACTGAAGCTTTCTTT. It specifies CASSPRGVVQGTEAFF.

This chain links TRBV4-3 with TRBJ2-1; maybe TRBD2 (8 bases). With 0 bases removed from V and 5 bases from J, the gap between germline ends came to 20 bases. The CDR3 covers 18 residues. Germline CDR1 LGHNA, CDR2 YSLEER. CDR3 sequence (DNA): TGCGCCAGCAGCCAAGAACCAGGGGGGACTAGTCGCAACAATGAGCAGTTCTTC. As protein: CASSQEPGGTSRNNEQFF.

The V call is TRBV6-5, the J call TRBJ1-2; D remains ambiguous. In germline, CDR1 is MNHEY, CDR2 SVGAGI. The CDR3 spans 15 residues. V was cut by 9 bases and J by 8 bases, with 25 bases left in between. The CDR3 loop is CASKPSPYGERGYTF. The CDR3 DNA reads TGTGCCAGTAAGCCCTCTCCCTACGGCGAGCGCGGCTACACCTTC.